This T cell receptor (beta chain) was found in a study of human T cells and chemical hapten exposure. Broader study findings: Expanded TCR counts at PT1 were positively correlated with the patch test score. With regard to DPC sensitization, TCRs above 1 in 1000 frequency did not change.

Regarding time point: patch test 1, 2 weeks after DPC sensitization. This sample's treatment: therapeutic diphenylcyclopropenone sensitization with weekly scalp DPC. This clonotype was counted many times. Its antigen is as yet unknown. Per the authors' pipeline: Samples contained a median of approximately 100,000 TCRs, with a range of 23,224 to 690,600. TCRdb itself ran the RACE reads through MiXCR, one entry per CDR3 protein. These V and J calls originate from TCRdb's pipeline instead of the authors' own analysis. In the table there are approximately 70,000 distinct CDR3 sequences, 9.8% of which are singletons. The origin of this receptor is a woman aged 40 to 50 with alopecia areata. Some clones in this sample may be carry-over from other donors' samples. The source was whole blood, collected in connection with sensitization to the hapten diphenylcyclopropenone (DPC).

CDR3 residues: CASRSTGTSTDTQYF. In DNA form, the CDR3 reads TGTGCCAGCAGATCGACAGGAACTAGCACAGATACGCAGTATTTT. The chain joins TRBV6-6 to TRBJ2-3, with a tentative D call TRBD1 (6 bases). Germline V gene lookup returns CDR1 MNHNY and CDR2 SVGAGI (reference sequence). The V end was cut by 6 bases, the J end by 0 bases, with 13 bases between. The CDR3 loop spans 15 amino acids.